The 20 T cell receptor beta chains reported below all come from one sample, sequenced in a study of T-cell memory formation after mild COVID-19. Each CDR3 protein is one row after TCRdb ran MiXCR on the 5' RACE reads. The sample has approximately 240,000 distinct CDR3 sequences; roughly 15% are singletons. The sequenced sample was PBMCs or a T cell subset sorted from them (not recorded which). Source of these receptors: a young man who had mild COVID-19 (a few samples of this study predate the infection). Cell type and time point are not known.

This clonotype has more than one count but fewer than ten. The chain links TRBV28 to TRBJ2-1; 8 positions agree with TRBD2. The CDR3 is 15 residues long. Germline CDR1 is MDHEN and CDR2 is SYDVKM. V lost 2 bases and J lost 3; bases outside the gene matches: 3. The CDR3 nucleotides read TGTGCCAGCAGTTTAATTAGCGGGATCTACAATGAGCAGTTCTTC. Its translation is CASSLISGIYNEQFF.

This clonotype was counted many times. This sequence joins TRBV7-3 and TRBJ2-1; D gene unclear. With 0 bases removed from V and 9 bases from J, the gap between germline ends came to 9 bases. Looked up from germline, CDR1 is SGHTA and CDR2 is FQGTGA. The length of the CDR3 is 13 residues. The CDR3 DNA reads TGTGCCAGCAGCTTAACGGGCCTCGGTGAGCAGTTCTTC. It encodes CASSLTGLGEQFF.

The gene calls are TRBV6-2 or TRBV6-3 and TRBJ2-5, with TRBD1 matching over 11 bases. This CDR3 has 14 residues. The V gene's germline CDR1 is MNHEY and CDR2 SVGEGT. V gave up 4 bases and J gave up 5 bases; unmatched junction bases: 3. The CDR3 sequence: CASSWTGGEETQYF. As DNA, the CDR3 is TGTGCCAGCAGTTGGACAGGGGGCGAGGAGACCCAGTACTTC.

The chain has TRBV24-1 and TRBJ2-3; 9 bases line up with TRBD2. There are 16 residues in the CDR3. Germline CDR1 and CDR2: KGHDR and SFDVKD. The trim removed 3 bases at V and 2 bases at J, leaving 5 bases unmatched. This CDR3 reads CATSDPSGENTDTQYF. For the CDR3, the DNA is TGTGCCACCAGTGATCCTAGCGGGGAAAACACAGATACGCAGTATTTT.

The chain couples TRBV7-2 to TRBJ2-5; TRBD2 matches 12 bases. CDR3 length: 16 residues. Trimming at V came to 5 bases and at J to 2 bases, leaving 6 bases not matched to a gene. CDR1 and CDR2 from the germline V gene are SGHTA and FQGNSA. The CDR3 spells CASSLPGLAGQETQYF. CDR3 nucleotides: TGTGCCAGCAGCCTCCCCGGACTAGCGGGGCAAGAGACCCAGTACTTC.

This clonotype was counted a single time. The chain has TRBV15 and TRBJ2-5; D possibly corresponds to TRBD2 (7 bases). Germline V gene lookup returns CDR1 LNHNV and CDR2 YYDKDF (reference sequence). This CDR3 has 18 residues. Trimming stripped 1 base from V and 5 bases from J, with 23 bases between. The CDR3 DNA is TGTGCCACCAGCAGAGTGGTGGCGGGGGCCCCGGGCGGGGAGACCCAGTACTTC. Amino acid sequence: CATSRVVAGAPGGETQYF.

This clonotype has a handful of counts. The CDR3, as DNA: TGTGCCAGCAGTTGGGGGGTTAACTATGGCTACACCTTC. Its protein is CASSWGVNYGYTF. V and J are TRBV12-3 or TRBV12-4 and TRBJ1-2, with D perhaps TRBD1 (5 bases). The ends were cut back, 4 bases at V and 1 base at J, with 7 bases in the middle. The CDR3 length is 13 residues.

This rearrangement joins TRBV29-1 to TRBJ1-5; D is uncertain. The CDR3 is 12 residues long. Per germline, CDR1 SQVTM and CDR2 ANQGSEA. The germline V and J ends were trimmed by 6 bases and 7 bases, with 13 bases remaining between them. Written as DNA, the CDR3 is TGCAGCGTGAAACGCCCGGGCCAGCCCCAGCATTTT. Translated: CSVKRPGQPQHF.

This clonotype was found a few times. The chain is built from TRBV4-3 and TRBJ2-3; D possibly uses TRBD1 or TRBD2 (5 bases each). With 0 bases removed from V and 2 bases from J, the gap between germline ends came to 12 bases. This CDR3 comprises 16 residues. CDR1 and CDR2 (germline): LGHNA, YSLEER. The CDR3 region has the DNA TGCGCCAGCAGCCAAGATTCATGGGGACCCACAGATACGCAGTATTTT. Translating gives CASSQDSWGPTDTQYF.

The chain employs TRBV6-6 and TRBJ2-7; 8 bases agree with TRBD2. Germline CDR1 reads MNHNY; CDR2 reads SVGAGI (reference sequence). Trimming at V came to 5 bases and at J to 4 bases, leaving 16 bases not matched to a gene. This CDR3 contains 17 residues. The CDR3 here is CASSPRGGSPMLYEQYV. The DNA of the CDR3 is TGTGCCAGCAGTCCCCGGGGGGGGTCTCCGATGTTATACGAGCAGTACGTC.

This rearrangement joins TRBV5-1 to TRBJ2-5, with D possibly being TRBD2 (5 bases). Trimming pared 6 bases from V and 0 bases from J, leaving 12 bases between. Germline V gene data show CDR1 as SGHRS and CDR2 as YFSETQ. CDR3 length: 14 residues. CDR3 residues: CASKESGNQETQYF. Written as DNA, the CDR3 is TGCGCCAGCAAAGAGTCGGGGAACCAAGAGACCCAGTACTTC. Variable domain in full (rest from reference TRBV5-1 and TRBJ2-5): KAGVTQTPRYLIKTRGQQVTLSCSPISGHRSVSWYQQTPGQGLQFLFEYFSETQRNKGNFPGRFSGRQFSNSRSEMNVSTLELGDSALYLCASKESGNQETQYFGPGTRLLVL.

The chain couples TRBV5-5 to TRBJ1-3; D ambiguous. Germline V gives CDR1 SGHKS, CDR2 YYEKEE (reference sequence). V lost 4 bases and J 1 base, leaving 9 bases between the germline ends. The CDR3 loop spans 14 amino acids. The DNA for the CDR3 is TGTGCCAGCAGCCCCGTTACGTCTGGAAACACCATATATTTT. Its translation: CASSPVTSGNTIYF.

There are a few counts of this clonotype. The chain uses TRBV7-6 and TRBJ1-3, with no clear D. The CDR3 has 15 amino acids. With 4 bases removed from V and 2 bases from J, the gap between germline ends came to 12 bases. CDR1 is SGHVS, CDR2 FNYEAQ, per germline. CDR3 amino acids: CASSSTLRTGNTIYF. In DNA form, the CDR3 reads TGTGCCAGCAGCTCCACCCTAAGGACTGGAAACACCATATATTTT.

This clonotype was found once. The chain carries TRBV12-3 or TRBV12-4 and TRBJ1-5; 9 bases fit TRBD1. This CDR3 is built from 16 residues. Trimming removed 6 bases from V and 9 bases from J; junction bases left unmatched: 15. CDR3 in amino acids: CASSLGTGYPLGPQHF. The CDR3 region has the DNA TGTGCCAGCAGCCTCGGGACAGGGTATCCCTTGGGGCCCCAGCATTTT.

This clonotype was seen only a few times. The V and J genes are TRBV2 and TRBJ2-7; possibly TRBD2 for D (6 bases). CDR1 and CDR2 (germline): SNHLY, FYNNEI. V was clipped by 7 bases and J by 2 bases, with 15 bases between them. The CDR3 contains 14 residues. CDR3 DNA sequence: TGTGCCAGCAACCCTCAGGGACTCCCCTACGAGCAGTACTTC. Its protein is CASNPQGLPYEQYF.

This clonotype was recorded a few times. The rearrangement joins TRBV28 to TRBJ2-7, with TRBD1 matching over 8 bases. Germline trimming cut 1 base from V and 0 bases from J; bases unmatched to any gene: 5. Germline V gene data show CDR1 as MDHEN and CDR2 as SYDVKM. The CDR3 length is 16 residues. This CDR3 is CASSLSTGQDSYEQYV. The CDR3 DNA is TGTGCCAGCAGTTTATCGACGGGACAGGACTCCTACGAGCAGTACGTC.

This chain connects TRBV7-2 to TRBJ2-3; tentatively, D is TRBD2 (7 bases). Germline V gene sequence: CDR1 SGHTA, CDR2 FQGNSA. The CDR3 is 14 residues long. Trimming stripped 6 bases from V and 7 bases from J, with 17 bases between. CDR3 sequence (DNA): TGTGCCAGCAGTCGTCGGGCGGGGGCTAATACGCAGTATTTT. This translates into CASSRRAGANTQYF.

The gene calls are TRBV6-1 and TRBJ2-5; D not resolved. V gave up 7 bases and J gave up 7 bases, with 19 bases separating them. The CDR3 sequence is 14 residues long. CDR1 and CDR2 from the germline V gene are MNHNS and SASEGT. In DNA, the CDR3 is TGTGCCAGCAAATCCCGGGCCCTATCAGGGACCCAGTACTTC. Translated: CASKSRALSGTQYF.

V and J are TRBV3-1 and TRBJ2-2; 9 positions match TRBD1. Germline loops: CDR1 LGHDT, CDR2 YNNKEL (reference sequence). Germline trimming cut 4 bases from V and 4 bases from J; bases unmatched to any gene: 7. CDR3 length: 16 amino acids. CDR3 nucleotides: TGTGCCAGCAGCCCCGGACAGGGGTTGATCACCGGGGAGCTGTTTTTT. Translated: CASSPGQGLITGELFF. The complete variable domain, with remaining parts taken from reference TRBV3-1 and TRBJ2-2, reads DTAVSQTPKYLVTQMGNDKSIKCEQNLGHDTMYWYKQDSKKFLKIMFSYNNKELIINETVPNRFSPKSPDKAHLNLHINSLELGDSAVYFCASSPGQGLITGELFFGEGSRLTVL.

This CDR3 is CASSLGKGTEAFF. The CDR3 DNA sequence: TGTGCCAGCAGCCTAGGGAAGGGCACTGAAGCTTTCTTT. The V call is TRBV11-2, the J call TRBJ1-1; no clear D. The V and J ends lost 5 bases and 4 bases respectively, with 11 bases between them. From germline, CDR1 is SGHAT and CDR2 FQNNGV. The CDR3 contains 13 residues.